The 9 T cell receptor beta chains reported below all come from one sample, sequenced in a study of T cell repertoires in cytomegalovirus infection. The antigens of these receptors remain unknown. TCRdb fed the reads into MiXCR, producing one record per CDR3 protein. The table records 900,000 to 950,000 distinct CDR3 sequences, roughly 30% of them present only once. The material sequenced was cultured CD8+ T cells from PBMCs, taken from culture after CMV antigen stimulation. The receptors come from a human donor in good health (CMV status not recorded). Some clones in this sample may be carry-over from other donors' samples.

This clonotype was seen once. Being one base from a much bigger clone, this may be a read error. The CDR3 here is CVPPGQVHPGNQPQHF. The DNA of the CDR3 is TGTGTCCCCCCCGGACAGGTCCATCCTGGCAATCAGCCCCAGCATTTT. This chain links TRBV7-2 with TRBJ1-5; 7 positions match TRBD1. The CDR3 runs to 16 residues. Per germline, CDR1 SGHTA and CDR2 FQGNSA.

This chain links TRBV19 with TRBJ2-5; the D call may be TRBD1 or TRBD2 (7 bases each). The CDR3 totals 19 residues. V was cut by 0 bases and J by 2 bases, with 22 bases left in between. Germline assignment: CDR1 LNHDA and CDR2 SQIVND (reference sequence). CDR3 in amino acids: CASSIDKMGGTDNQETQYF. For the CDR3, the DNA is TGTGCCAGTAGTATAGATAAAATGGGGGGGACAGATAATCAAGAGACCCAGTACTTC.

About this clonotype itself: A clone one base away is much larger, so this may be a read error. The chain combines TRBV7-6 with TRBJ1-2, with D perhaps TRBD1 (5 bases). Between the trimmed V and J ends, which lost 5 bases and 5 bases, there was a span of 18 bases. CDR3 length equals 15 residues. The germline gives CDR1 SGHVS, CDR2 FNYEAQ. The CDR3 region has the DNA TGTGCCAGCAGCGATGGGACGAATCTCTTATATGGCTACACCTTC. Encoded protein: CASSDGTNLLYGYTF. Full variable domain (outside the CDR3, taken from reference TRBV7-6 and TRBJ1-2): GAGVSQSPRYKVTKRGQDVALRCDPISGHVSLYWYRQALGQGPEFLTYFNYEAQQDKSGLPNDRFSAERPEGSISTLTIQRTEQRDSAMYRCASSDGTNLLYGYTFGSGTRLTVV.

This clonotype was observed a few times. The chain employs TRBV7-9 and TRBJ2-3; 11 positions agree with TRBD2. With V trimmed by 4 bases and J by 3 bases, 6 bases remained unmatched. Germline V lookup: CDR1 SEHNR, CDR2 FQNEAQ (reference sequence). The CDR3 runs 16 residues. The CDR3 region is CASSSPVAGGTDTQYF. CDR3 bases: TGTGCCAGCAGCTCCCCAGTAGCGGGGGGGACAGATACGCAGTATTTT.

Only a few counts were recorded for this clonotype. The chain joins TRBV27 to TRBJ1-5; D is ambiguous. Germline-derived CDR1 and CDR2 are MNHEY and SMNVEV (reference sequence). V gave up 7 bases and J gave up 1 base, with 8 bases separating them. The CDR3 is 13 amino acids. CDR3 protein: CASTMGSNQPQHF. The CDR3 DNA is TGTGCCAGCACCATGGGGAGCAATCAGCCCCAGCATTTT.

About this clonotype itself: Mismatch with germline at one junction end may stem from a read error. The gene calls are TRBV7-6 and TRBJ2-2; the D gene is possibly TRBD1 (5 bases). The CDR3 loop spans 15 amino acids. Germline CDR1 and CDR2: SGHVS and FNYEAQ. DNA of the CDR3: TGTGTCAGCAGCTTAGGGGTTTCTTTAGCCGGGGAGCTGTTTTTT. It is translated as CVSSLGVSLAGELFF.

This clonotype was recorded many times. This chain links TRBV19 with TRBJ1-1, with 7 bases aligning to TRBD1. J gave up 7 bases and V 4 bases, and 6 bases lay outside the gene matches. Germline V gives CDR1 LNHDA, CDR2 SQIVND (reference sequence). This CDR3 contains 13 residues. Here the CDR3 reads CASSTLQGFEAFF. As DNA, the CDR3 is TGTGCCAGTAGTACTCTACAGGGGTTTGAAGCTTTCTTT.

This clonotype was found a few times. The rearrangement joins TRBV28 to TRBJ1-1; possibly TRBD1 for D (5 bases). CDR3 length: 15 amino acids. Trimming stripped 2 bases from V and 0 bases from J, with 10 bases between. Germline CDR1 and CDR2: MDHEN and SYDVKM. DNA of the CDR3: TGTGCCAGCAGTTTAGCCGACAGCATGAACACTGAAGCTTTCTTT. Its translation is CASSLADSMNTEAFF.

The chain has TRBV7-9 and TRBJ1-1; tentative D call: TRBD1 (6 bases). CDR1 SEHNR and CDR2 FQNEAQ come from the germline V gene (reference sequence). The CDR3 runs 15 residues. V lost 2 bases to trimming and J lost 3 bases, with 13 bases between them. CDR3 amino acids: CASSLFRGTDTEAFF. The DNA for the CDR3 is TGTGCCAGCAGCTTATTCAGGGGAACGGACACTGAAGCTTTCTTT. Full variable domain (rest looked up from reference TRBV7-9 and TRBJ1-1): DTGVSQNPRHKITKRGQNVTFRCDPISEHNRLYWYRQTLGQGPEFLTYFQNEAQLEKSRLLSDRFSAERPKGSFSTLEIQRTEQGDSAMYLCASSLFRGTDTEAFFGQGTRLTVV.